This T cell receptor beta chain was profiled in a study of shared clonotypes between healthy human individuals. A remark on this clone: No antigen is known for it.

Sequencing was at deep level. The repertoire was sequenced with immunoSEQ multiplex PCR; TCRdb's copy has only in-frame clones and lacks some. The data show about a million clones, roughly 70% seen once. Study-wide results and caveats: The sole specimen, blood, was sampled, and tissue repertoires likely differ.

V dropped 0 bases and J dropped 5 bases, with 10 bases sitting between them. This CDR3 is built from 14 residues. CDR1 LGHNA and CDR2 YSLEER come from the germline V gene. This clonotype was sampled from a man aged 18 to 29 in good health. Material: memory CD4+ T cells sorted from blood. Indicated subset: CD45RA-negative fraction. The chain recombines TRBV4-3 with TRBJ1-1, with a tentative D call TRBD1 (5 bases). CDR3 in amino acids: CASSQDQGVTEAFF. The CDR3 coding sequence is TGCGCCAGCAGCCAAGACCAGGGAGTAACTGAAGCTTTCTTT.